These T cell receptor beta chains were read from a single sample in a study of blood T cells in healthy people across ages. Using its own MiXCR run on the 5' RACE reads, TCRdb lists one record per CDR3 protein. The table includes 1,500,000 or so distinct CDR3 sequences, about 45% detected once. The material sequenced was blood. These receptors all come from a young woman in good health. CDR3s include the opening cysteine and the closing phenylalanine or tryptophan. Fields, in order: V gene, J gene, CDR3 protein.

>TRBV12-3/TRBV12-4|-
CASSLQWDRSSHEQYF
>TRBV7-2|TRBJ2-1
CASSFRNLPDEQFF
>TRBV5-1|TRBJ2-1
CASSSRAGANNEQFF
>TRBV20-1|TRBJ2-1
CSARGPSGRAYNEQFF
>TRBV21-1|TRBJ1-1
CASSKWTNTEAFF
>TRBV27|TRBJ1-1
CASILPRRDREAFF
>TRBV7-2|TRBJ1-4
CASSLDSNGGGLRELFF
>TRBV4-1|TRBJ2-3
CASSQRRGQGVTDTQYF
>TRBV7-9|TRBJ1-1
CACSLGTEAFF
>TRBV12-3/TRBV12-4|TRBJ2-7
CASSLLGPSSYEQYF
>TRBV29-1|TRBJ2-3
CSVEGRYTDTQYF
>TRBV20-1|TRBJ2-5
CSARQGTFYQQYF
>TRBV9|TRBJ2-6
CASSLWTNPSGANVLTF
>TRBV13|TRBJ2-7
CASSLRQATYEQYF
>TRBV7-2|TRBJ2-7
CASSVSGIFEQYF
>TRBV7-6|TRBJ1-5
CASSLAVGGPAGGNQPQHF
>TRBV7-2|TRBJ2-7
CASSLPGDNEQYF
>TRBV6-5|TRBJ2-1
CASNPTGRSYNEQFF
>TRBV27|TRBJ2-3
CASSLRPSGTDTQYF
>TRBV7-2|TRBJ2-3
CARSTGGMFTDTQYF
>TRBV12-3/TRBV12-4|TRBJ1-5
CASSGAGTGDQPQHF
>TRBV13|TRBJ2-1
CASSWGLAGESEQFF
>TRBV20-1|TRBJ2-1
CSARKALYNEQFF
>TRBV20-1|TRBJ1-1
CSARGGGYTEAFF
>TRBV27|TRBJ2-7
CASSLPQTRQGEGGTPCFGYEQYF
>TRBV29-1|TRBJ2-5
CSVEEWASRQETQYF
>TRBV4-3|TRBJ2-4
CASSQEGLGIQYF
>TRBV7-3|TRBJ2-3
CASSLGSTSDTQYF
>TRBV10-3|TRBJ1-5
CAISSTGGAGQPQHF
>TRBV12-3/TRBV12-4|TRBJ1-1
CASSPYGGGTEAFF
>TRBV7-8|-
CASSFAGTGGDQTQYF
>TRBV20-1|TRBJ2-1
CSADLAVEQFF
>TRBV28|TRBJ1-4
CASSYWTVTNEKLFF
>TRBV20-1|TRBJ2-3
CSAATSDTQYF
>TRBV5-6|TRBJ2-3
CASSLGTRVGAQYF
>TRBV12-3/TRBV12-4|TRBJ2-1
CACSPLAGGRSNEQFF
>TRBV9|TRBJ1-2
CASSSLSVDGYTF
>TRBV20-1|TRBJ1-1
CSARDLEVEAFF
>TRBV6-1|TRBJ1-5
CASRAGTVDQPQHF
>TRBV27|TRBJ1-6
CASSSLRSPPHF
>TRBV2|-
CASRYPEMAYNEQYF
>TRBV20-1|TRBJ1-2
CSALGRSYGYTF
>TRBV13|TRBJ2-1
CASSFNYYNEQFF
>TRBV28|TRBJ1-1
CASRPTGGPSNTEAFF
>TRBV29-1|TRBJ2-1
CSGEVGAREQFF
>TRBV4-1|TRBJ1-1
CASSQSDYTEAFF
>TRBV6-2/TRBV6-3|TRBJ2-3
CASSYSAGSDTQYF
>TRBV29-1|TRBJ1-4
CSAAGGSSTNEKLFF
>TRBV10-3|TRBJ2-3
CAISGFSGNTDTQYF
>TRBV6-5|TRBJ2-7
CASSYSGTPAYEQYF
>TRBV12-5|TRBJ2-3
CASGLARGSTDTQYF
>TRBV6-5|TRBJ2-2
CASRRGVSTGELFF
>TRBV6-5|TRBJ2-7
CASRASGSQYEQYF
>TRBV7-9|TRBJ1-4
CASSKGGDEKPFF
>TRBV7-2|TRBJ2-1
CASRGVGYNEQFF
>TRBV20-1|-
CSARVLGASYEQYF